Listed below are T cell receptor beta chains from one sample, sequenced in a study of high-grade serous ovarian cancer treatment subgroups. The assay was immunoSEQ multiplex PCR, and TCRdb's table has in-frame clones only and misses some. The table shows approximately 30,000 clones, with about 86% occurring only once. Material: tumor tissue. These receptors originate from a human donor with high-grade serous ovarian cancer. CDR3s include the opening cysteine and the closing phenylalanine or tryptophan. The order of the fields is J gene, clone size, V gene, CDR3 length, D gene, CDR3 protein, CDR3 DNA. A D gene is named only where the DNA matches it firmly. Only some rows state a clone size, as once, few, many or a class for expanded clones.

TRBJ2-7,-,TRBV6-5,13,-,CASMGGSPYEQYF,TGTGCCAGCATGGGGGGATCCCCCTACGAGCAGTACTTC
TRBJ2-2,-,TRBV2,12,-,CASRGNTGELFF,TGTGCCAGCAGGGGGAACACCGGGGAGCTGTTTTTT
TRBJ1-5,medium-sized,TRBV27,14,-,CASSLFPQNQPQHF,TGTGCCAGCAGTTTATTTCCACAAAATCAGCCCCAGCATTTT
TRBJ2-2,-,TRBV5-1,15,-,CASSFQGGNTGELFF,TGCGCCAGCAGCTTTCAGGGAGGAAACACCGGGGAGCTGTTTTTT
TRBJ1-2,-,TRBV20-1,11,-,CSASSGSGYTF,TGCAGTGCTAGTTCAGGGTCTGGCTACACCTTC
TRBJ2-3,once,TRBV28,11,TRBD1,CATHRGDTQYF,TGTGCCACCCACAGGGGAGATACGCAGTATTTT
TRBJ2-1,-,TRBV7-2,14,-,CASSLSLAREEQFF,TGTGCCAGCAGCTTAAGTCTAGCGAGAGAAGAGCAGTTCTTC
TRBJ2-1,-,TRBV10-3,17,TRBD2,CAISSSTGTSGSNEQFF,TGTGCCATCAGTTCATCCACCGGGACTAGCGGGAGCAATGAGCAGTTCTTC
TRBJ2-1,-,TRBV5-8,14,-,CASSHRDKYNEQFF,TGTGCCAGCAGTCACCGGGACAAATACAATGAGCAGTTCTTC
TRBJ1-5,-,TRBV7-8,13,-,CASSPVNNQPQHF,TGTGCCAGCAGCCCGGTAAACAATCAGCCCCAGCATTTT
TRBJ2-7,-,TRBV28,12,-,CASSPDKYEQYF,TGTGCCAGCAGTCCGGACAAGTACGAGCAGTACTTC
TRBJ2-7,once,TRBV5-1,15,TRBD2,CASSFQTSGSYEQYF,TGCGCCAGCAGCTTTCAGACTAGCGGGTCCTACGAGCAGTACTTC
TRBJ2-3,-,TRBV5-4,16,TRBD2,CASSPGAGTSTDTQYF,TGTGCCAGCAGCCCAGGAGCGGGGACTAGCACAGATACGCAGTATTTT
TRBJ1-1,-,TRBV27,15,-,CASGGGAGLNTEAFF,TGTGCCAGCGGGGGGGGTGCGGGGTTGAACACTGAAGCTTTCTTT
TRBJ2-3,few,TRBV30,14,-,CACRRTFGTDTQYF,TGTGCCTGCAGGCGCACCTTCGGCACAGATACGCAGTATTTT
TRBJ2-7,-,TRBV6-1,15,TRBD1,CASSARDRPSYEQYF,TGTGCCAGCAGTGCCCGGGACAGGCCTTCCTACGAGCAGTACTTC
TRBJ1-5,-,TRBV30,12,-,CAWSATNQPQHF,TGTGCCTGGAGTGCCACGAATCAGCCCCAGCATTTT
TRBJ2-1,once,TRBV2,18,-,CASWAGQGRASGSNEQFF,TGTGCCAGCTGGGCGGGACAGGGACGGGCTAGCGGGAGCAATGAGCAGTTCTTC
TRBJ1-1,-,TRBV5-4,14,TRBD1,CASSSDRGRVRAFF,TGTGCCAGCAGCTCGGACAGGGGGAGGGTTCGAGCTTTCTTT
TRBJ2-5,-,TRBV5-1,13,-,CASARALQETQYF,TGCGCCAGCGCCAGGGCCCTACAAGAGACCCAGTACTTC
TRBJ2-7,few,TRBV20-1,11,-,CSAWATLEQYF,TGCAGTGCTTGGGCCACGCTCGAGCAGTACTTC
TRBJ1-1,few,TRBV30,15,-,CAWSVRGARNTEAFF,TGTGCCTGGAGTGTACGGGGGGCCAGGAACACTGAAGCTTTCTTT
TRBJ1-5,-,TRBV4-2,17,-,CASSQIGRGGGNQPQHF,TGTGCCAGCAGCCAGATCGGACGAGGCGGCGGCAATCAGCCCCAGCATTTT
TRBJ1-1,-,TRBV25-1,16,-,CASSGPGRTLNTEAFF,TGTGCCAGCAGTGGTCCGGGACGGACCTTGAACACTGAAGCTTTCTTT
TRBJ2-1,-,TRBV9,14,-,CASSSLGSYNEQFF,TGTGCCAGCAGCTCACTAGGGTCCTACAATGAGCAGTTCTTC
TRBJ2-7,-,TRBV6-1,16,-,CASSEALGRTGYEQYF,TGTGCCAGCAGTGAAGCACTGGGCAGGACGGGCTACGAGCAGTACTTC
TRBJ2-3,once,TRBV18,13,-,CASSEQATDTQYF,TGTGCCAGCTCAGAGCAGGCCACAGATACGCAGTATTTT
TRBJ2-7,-,TRBV7-2,15,TRBD2,CASSLSGMSSYEQYF,TGTGCCAGCAGCCTTAGCGGGATGAGCTCCTACGAGCAGTACTTC
TRBJ2-6,-,TRBV19,20,-,CASSSVFRGSRLSGANVLTF,TGTGCCAGTAGTAGCGTTTTTAGAGGCTCTCGTTTGTCTGGGGCCAACGTCCTGACTTTC
TRBJ1-3,-,TRBV19,14,-,CASSITGTGNTIYF,TGTGCCAGTAGTATAACGGGGACTGGAAACACCATATATTTT
TRBJ1-2,-,TRBV6-6,15,-,CASSSTGGLSYGYTF,TGTGCCAGCAGTTCTACGGGGGGCCTTTCCTATGGCTACACCTTC
TRBJ2-3,-,TRBV28,14,-,CASSRFARADTQYF,TGTGCCAGCAGTCGCTTCGCTAGGGCAGATACGCAGTATTTT
TRBJ2-2,-,TRBV10-3,14,-,CASMGVGNTGELFF,TGTGCCAGTATGGGAGTGGGTAACACCGGGGAGCTGTTTTTT
TRBJ2-7,-,TRBV27,13,-,CASALGGPYEQYF,TGTGCCAGCGCCTTAGGTGGGCCCTACGAGCAGTACTTC
TRBJ1-4,once,TRBV5-1,14,-,CASSTGTVNEKLFF,TGCGCCAGCAGCACGGGGACGGTTAATGAAAAACTGTTTTTT
TRBJ2-2,-,TRBV30,18,TRBD1,CAWSAPRTGGDFTGELFF,TGTGCCTGGAGCGCCCCCCGAACAGGGGGCGACTTCACCGGGGAGCTGTTTTTT
TRBJ1-3,-,TRBV10-1,14,-,CASSPARAGNTIYF,TGCGCCAGCAGTCCCGCCAGGGCTGGAAACACCATATATTTT
TRBJ1-5,-,TRBV30,13,-,CAWSVNSNQPQHF,TGTGCCTGGAGTGTAAATAGCAATCAGCCCCAGCATTTT
TRBJ2-5,-,TRBV28,15,TRBD2,CASSPLAGVGETQYF,TGTGCCAGCAGTCCCCTAGCGGGAGTTGGAGAGACCCAGTACTTC
TRBJ2-7,-,TRBV7-2,16,TRBD2,CASSGRLAGGFYEQYF,TGTGCCAGCAGCGGAAGACTAGCGGGAGGGTTCTACGAGCAGTACTTC
TRBJ2-7,-,TRBV6-6,15,TRBD1,CASSQREQGPYEQYF,TGTGCCAGCAGCCAGAGAGAACAGGGGCCCTACGAGCAGTACTTC